This paragraph covers one T cell receptor (beta chain) sequence. Its antigen is as yet unknown. Amplification used 60 Vbeta primers and 13 Jbeta primers. Assay: immunoSEQ multiplex PCR; the TCRdb copy retains only in-frame clones and omits some. The sample has 150,000 to 200,000 clones; about 81% are singletons. V gave up 5 bases and J gave up 15 bases; unmatched junction bases: 15. The CDR3 spans 14 residues. Germline loops: CDR1 LNHDA, CDR2 SQIVND (reference sequence). The sample comes from a study of cytomegalovirus exposure and HLA in healthy donors. Points from the study as a whole: Sequencing likely generated an artifact that appeared as a cluster of highly shared sequence variants.

The specimen was PBMCs. The J gene is TRBJ2-1, the V gene TRBV19; 8 bases agree with TRBD1. This receptor was taken from a woman aged 18-29 years in good health and CMV-seropositive. The CDR3 region is CASSQANPGTGLFF. For the CDR3, the DNA is TGTGCCAGTAGTCAGGCCAACCCCGGGACAGGTTTGTTCTTC.